Listed here are 16 T cell receptor beta chains from one sample, sequenced in a study of Graves' ophthalmopathy and Graves' hyperthyroidism. Amplification of TCR beta CDR3 regions used RNA transcripts. RT-PCR with HTBI primers came first, then second-round multiplex PCR. MiXCR, run by TCRdb on the multiplex PCR reads, gives a single entry per CDR3 protein. The sample yields 600,000 to 650,000 distinct CDR3 sequences, about a fifth seen once. The specimen was peripheral blood. The receptors were gathered from a woman under 30 with stable Graves' hyperthyroidism. Some clones in this sample may be carry-over from other donors' samples.

This clonotype appeared many times. This rearrangement joins TRBV12-3 or TRBV12-4 to TRBJ1-2; 7 nucleotides line up with TRBD1. V was pared by 5 bases and J by 8 bases, with 11 bases of the junction left unmatched. The CDR3 contains 14 residues. The chain's CDR3 is CASSASTGSIGYTF. The CDR3 region has the DNA TGTGCCAGCAGTGCCTCGACAGGGAGTATCGGCTACACCTTC.

This clonotype has ten or more counts. The J gene is TRBJ2-7, the V gene TRBV2; 7 bases are shared with TRBD1. Per the germline V gene, CDR1 is SNHLY and CDR2 is FYNNEI. The CDR3 length is 17 residues. With V trimmed by 11 bases and J by 1 base, 20 bases remained unmatched. The CDR3 DNA is TGTGCCGGTATCCCTTATATTGGGACAGCTACGTCCTACGAGCAGTACTTC. Residues: CAGIPYIGTATSYEQYF. The whole variable domain, remainder taken from reference TRBV2 and TRBJ2-7, is EPEVTQTPSHQVTQMGQEVILRCVPISNHLYFYWYRQILGQKVEFLVSFYNNEISEKSEIFDDQFSVERPDGSNFTLKIRSTKLEDSAMYFCAGIPYIGTATSYEQYFGPGTRLTVT.

The sample holds one count of this clonotype. No conserved phenylalanine or tryptophan is present at the end of the CDR3, so a read error is the likely explanation. The DNA is omitted, as the CDR3 cannot be located on it reliably, and the CDR3 follows TCRdb's listing. The chain recombines TRBV11-1 with TRBJ1-1. Per the germline V gene, CDR1 is SGHAT and CDR2 is FQDESV (reference sequence). The CDR3 region is 17 residues in length, termini included. CDR3 loop: CASSLGGTDVFYTEACL.

This clonotype was recorded at least ten times. The chain links TRBV28 to TRBJ2-7; unclear D gene. CDR3 length equals 15 residues. Germline V CDR1 and CDR2: MDHEN, SYDVKM. Trimming cost V 6 bases and J 4 bases, with 19 bases left between them. The CDR3 here is CASRHPARWAYEQYF. CDR3 DNA: TGTGCCAGCAGACACCCCGCCCGCTGGGCATACGAGCAGTACTTC.

This clonotype appeared many times. The chain employs TRBV2 and TRBJ1-5, with a possible D match to TRBD1 (6 bases). There are 15 residues in the CDR3. Germline V lookup: CDR1 SNHLY, CDR2 FYNNEI. With 4 bases removed from V and 0 bases from J, the gap between germline ends came to 10 bases. CDR3 loop: CASSGQASSNQPQHF. For the CDR3, the DNA is TGTGCCAGCAGTGGACAGGCGTCTAGCAATCAGCCCCAGCATTTT. The full variable domain, with the rest looked up from reference TRBV2 and TRBJ1-5, is EPEVTQTPSHQVTQMGQEVILRCVPISNHLYFYWYRQILGQKVEFLVSFYNNEISEKSEIFDDQFSVERPDGSNFTLKIRSTKLEDSAMYFCASSGQASSNQPQHFGDGTRLSIL.

This clonotype was seen ten or more times. This chain uses TRBV7-9 with TRBJ2-5; D not certain. CDR1 and CDR2 (germline): SEHNR, FQNEAQ (reference sequence). Trimming took off 8 bases at V and 5 bases at J, with 21 bases between the two ends. This CDR3 has 15 residues. The CDR3 DNA reads TGTGCCAGCGATAACTACCGACAACCAAGCGAGACCCAGTACTTC. Translating it yields CASDNYRQPSETQYF.

This clonotype was picked up a small number of times. This may be a read error, as it is one base from a much larger clone. The gene calls are TRBV11-2 and TRBJ2-5, with 8 bases lining up with TRBD2. Trimming at V came to 5 bases and at J to 4 bases, leaving 9 bases not matched to a gene. Germline V CDR1 and CDR2: SGHAT, FQNNGV. CDR3 length: 15 residues. The CDR3 DNA reads TGTGCCAGCAGCCGTCGGGGGGGGCCACCAGAGACCCAGTACTTC. Translating gives CASSRRGGPPETQYF.

There are many counts of this clonotype. The V and J genes are TRBV12-3 or TRBV12-4 and TRBJ1-2; 7 bases align to TRBD1. This CDR3 has 13 residues. The V gene end was trimmed by 6 bases and the J gene end by 5 bases; junction bases not matched to a gene: 6. CDR3 amino acids: CASSGTVNYGYTF. The DNA for the CDR3 is TGTGCCAGCAGCGGGACAGTGAATTATGGCTACACCTTC.

In its sample, this clonotype was seen a few times. The chain has TRBV4-3 and TRBJ2-2; a weak D match, TRBD2 (5 bases). Trimming left V 3 bases short and J 4 bases short, with 9 bases between. In germline, CDR1 is LGHNA, CDR2 YSLEER. CDR3 length equals 14 residues. For the CDR3, the DNA is TGCGCCAGCAGCCAGGAGGAGGTCACCGGGGAGCTGTTTTTT. This translates into CASSQEEVTGELFF.

This clonotype was picked up a small number of times. The chain joins TRBV30 to TRBJ2-5; D gene ambiguous. The germline V and J ends were trimmed by 4 bases and 2 bases, with 11 bases remaining between them. This CDR3 has 13 residues. Germline V gene sequence: CDR1 GTSNPN, CDR2 SVGIG (reference sequence). The DNA for the CDR3 is TGTGCCTGGAATCAAAACTTACAAGAGACCCAGTACTTC. Protein product: CAWNQNLQETQYF.

This clonotype was counted many times. The chain carries TRBV27 and TRBJ2-2; D not certain. V shed 6 bases and J shed 4 bases, with 12 bases lying between them. Germline V gene lookup returns CDR1 MNHEY and CDR2 SMNVEV (reference sequence). The CDR3 is 14 amino acids. The CDR3 is CASRYPRRTGELFF. The DNA of the CDR3 is TGTGCCAGCAGATACCCCAGGCGCACCGGGGAGCTGTTTTTT.

This clonotype was picked up many times. The V gene is TRBV10-1, the J gene TRBJ2-5; D possibly corresponds to TRBD1 (5 bases). This CDR3 has 13 residues. CDR1 is WNHNN and CDR2 is SYGVQD in the germline V gene (reference sequence). V was clipped by 4 bases and J by 5 bases, with 11 bases between them. CDR3 region: CASSVAAGETQYF. The CDR3 nucleotides read TGCGCCAGCAGTGTGGCCGCAGGGGAGACCCAGTACTTC.

This clonotype was detected many times. This chain uses TRBV20-1 with TRBJ2-7; TRBD2 might be the D (5 bases). This CDR3 region has 13 residues. From germline, CDR1 is DFQATT and CDR2 SNEGSKA (reference sequence). Trimming left V 2 bases short and J 0 bases short, with 8 bases between. The CDR3 protein is CSARSAVSYEQYF. CDR3 sequence (DNA): TGCAGTGCTAGATCAGCGGTCTCCTACGAGCAGTACTTC.

The CDR3 bases are TGTGCCAGCAGCCGGGACAGCTTCGGCTCTGGGGCCAACGTCCTGACTTTC. This gives the protein CASSRDSFGSGANVLTF. The chain has TRBV6-1 and TRBJ2-6; 7 nucleotides line up with TRBD1. The length of the CDR3 is 17 residues. Germline CDR1 and CDR2: MNHNS and SASEGT. V dropped 6 bases and J dropped 0; count of bases not matched to a gene: 8.

The table lists this clonotype with many counts. J is TRBJ1-1 and V is TRBV20-1, with unresolved D. The germline CDR1 and CDR2 sequences are DFQATT and SNEGSKA (reference sequence). The germline V and J ends were trimmed by 3 bases and 11 bases, with 19 bases remaining between them. The CDR3 has 13 residues. CDR3 DNA sequence: TGCAGTGCTAGTTATGCACAGCGTTCTGGGGCTTTCTTT. Its protein product is CSASYAQRSGAFF.

This sequence joins TRBV29-1 and TRBJ2-7; TRBD2 matches at 8 bases. CDR1 is SQVTM, CDR2 ANQGSEA, per germline. V shed 3 bases, J shed 2 bases, and the junction held 6 bases outside the gene matches. This CDR3 has 14 residues. In nucleotides, the CDR3 is TGCAGCGTTGAGTGGGCGGGAGGTACCTACGAGCAGTACTTC. The encoded protein is CSVEWAGGTYEQYF.